The 21 T cell receptor beta chains listed next were all sequenced from one sample in a study of patients and donors after allogeneic stem cell transplantation. TCRdb re-called the RT-PCR reads through MiXCR, storing one row per CDR3 protein. The sample consists of about 200,000 distinct CDR3 sequences, around two fifths of them appearing once. Sequencing was performed on blood, either unsorted or a sorted T cell fraction (not recorded which). The origin of the receptors is a human donor who was either an allogeneic HSCT recipient or a stem cell or donor lymphocyte infusion donor (not recorded which). It is not recorded whose cells these are; they may come from a transplant donor.

In DNA, the CDR3 is TGTGCCAGCAGTTTGTTGGAGTCAAGCTCCTACGAGCAGTACTTC. Amino acids: CASSLLESSSYEQYF. This rearrangement joins TRBV28 to TRBJ2-7; no clear D. CDR3 length: 15 amino acids. The germline V gene has CDR1 MDHEN and CDR2 SYDVKM. Trimming removed 3 bases at V and 0 bases at J, with 12 bases between.

The rearrangement uses TRBV5-5 and TRBJ2-3; D is uncertain. V was cut by 4 bases and J by 0 bases, with 12 bases left in between. Per the germline V gene, CDR1 is SGHKS and CDR2 is YYEKEE (reference sequence). This CDR3 is 15 amino acids long. This CDR3 is CASSDLFGSTDTQYF. In DNA form, the CDR3 reads TGTGCCAGCAGCGATCTCTTTGGGAGCACAGATACGCAGTATTTT.

This clonotype was picked up many times. J is TRBJ2-7 and V is TRBV5-6; the D is unclear. Per germline, CDR1 SGHDT and CDR2 YYEEEE. CDR3 size: 13 residues. Between the trimmed V and J ends, which lost 3 bases and 2 bases, there was a span of 9 bases. CDR3 in DNA: TGTGCCAGCAGCTCTTCCCTAACCTACGAGCAGTACTTC. This codes for CASSSSLTYEQYF.

This clonotype occurred a few times. V is TRBV15 and J is TRBJ2-2, with D hard to call. The CDR3 contains 14 residues. V was pared by 5 bases and J by 7 bases, with 14 bases between. Germline-derived CDR1 and CDR2 are LNHNV and YYDKDF (reference sequence). In DNA form, the CDR3 reads TGTGCCACCAGCCGATCTGACGAGTACGGGGAGCTGTTTTTT. Amino acids: CATSRSDEYGELFF.

The CDR3 protein is CASSYGHSYGYTF. Written as DNA, the CDR3 is TGTGCCAGCAGTTACGGACACTCATATGGCTACACCTTC. The rearrangement links TRBV6-5 to TRBJ1-2; D might be TRBD1 (5 bases). Germline assignment: CDR1 MNHEY and CDR2 SVGAGI. Trimming removed 2 bases at V and 5 bases at J, with 9 bases between. The CDR3 sequence is 13 residues long.

The rearrangement links TRBV15 to TRBJ1-1, with no clear D. The CDR3 extends over 14 amino acids. The germline V gene has CDR1 LNHNV and CDR2 YYDKDF (reference sequence). V was trimmed by 4 bases and J by 0 bases, leaving 9 bases between them. The DNA for the CDR3 is TGTGCCACCAGCACCCGGTCGCTGAACACTGAAGCTTTCTTT. It is translated as CATSTRSLNTEAFF.

The chain links TRBV6-5 to TRBJ2-2; TRBD1 aligns across 7 bases. Trimming took 6 bases from V and 5 from J; bases not matched to a gene: 9. The CDR3 consists of 15 residues. The V gene's germline CDR1 is MNHEY and CDR2 SVGAGI. The CDR3: CASRYLDRETGELFF. The CDR3 DNA is TGTGCCAGCAGGTACCTCGACAGGGAGACCGGGGAGCTGTTTTTT.

This clonotype was seen repeatedly, ten times or more. This chain connects TRBV20-1 to TRBJ1-1; no firm D call. V was trimmed by 0 bases and J by 7 bases, leaving 18 bases between them. The V gene's germline CDR1 is DFQATT and CDR2 SNEGSKA (reference sequence). This CDR3 is built from 15 residues. For the CDR3, the DNA is TGCAGTGCTAGAGATCCGGCTGCCCCGTGGGGTGAAGCTTTCTTT. Encoded protein: CSARDPAAPWGEAFF.

This chain uses TRBV4-1 with TRBJ1-3; maybe TRBD1 (5 bases). Trimming pared 0 bases from V and 2 bases from J, leaving 8 bases between. The length of the CDR3 is 15 residues. Germline values: CDR1 MGHRA, CDR2 YSYEKL. CDR3 nucleotide sequence: TGCGCCAGCAGCCAAGATGGGGGGACTGGAAACACCATATATTTT. Protein: CASSQDGGTGNTIYF.

This chain links TRBV7-9 with TRBJ2-7, with D perhaps TRBD1 or TRBD2 (5 bases each). Germline CDR1 SEHNR, CDR2 FQNEAQ (reference sequence). The V end was cut by 5 bases, the J end by 3 bases, with 14 bases between. The CDR3 extends over 14 amino acids. The CDR3 protein is CASSRDWDGYEQYF. As DNA, the CDR3 is TGTGCCAGCAGCCGAGATTGGGACGGCTACGAGCAGTACTTC.

The chain links TRBV18 to TRBJ1-2; no firm D call. Trimming left V 6 bases short and J 6 bases short, with 11 bases between. This CDR3 is built from 12 residues. Germline V CDR1 and CDR2: KGHSH, LQKENI. The CDR3 sequence: CASSADGHGYTF. The CDR3 region has the DNA TGTGCCAGCTCCGCGGACGGGCATGGCTACACCTTC.

For this clonotype: The junction shows a germline mismatch at one end, possibly a read error. V usage is TRBV5-1 and J usage is TRBJ1-1; D is perhaps TRBD1 (6 bases). The CDR3 spans 15 residues. CDR1 is SGHRS and CDR2 is YFSETQ in the germline V gene. In DNA, the CDR3 is TGCGTCAGCAGCGCCCTAGGGGGGTTGAACACTGAAGCTTTCTTT. This encodes CVSSALGGLNTEAFF.

The V and J genes are TRBV23-1 and TRBJ1-6, with TRBD1 as a possible D gene (5 bases). TRBV23-1 belongs to the ORF category, with a function that is uncertain. This CDR3 is built from 14 residues. The germline V and J ends were trimmed by 0 bases and 7 bases, with 7 bases remaining between them. CDR3 DNA sequence: TGCGCCAGCAGTCAATCCGGGGCCAATTCACCCCTCCACTTT. Protein: CASSQSGANSPLHF.

The chain joins TRBV28 to TRBJ2-1; a weak D match, TRBD2 (6 bases). The CDR3 runs 15 residues. Deletions cut 5 bases from V and 6 bases from J, with 17 bases between. CDR1 is MDHEN, CDR2 SYDVKM, per germline. In nucleotides, the CDR3 is TGTGCCAGCAGTGAGGGACTCCTGGGAGCCAATGAGCAGTTCTTC. This codes for CASSEGLLGANEQFF. The full variable domain, with the rest looked up from reference TRBV28 and TRBJ2-1, is DVKVTQSSRYLVKRTGEKVFLECVQDMDHENMFWYRQDPGLGLRLIYFSYDVKMKEKGDIPEGYSVSREKKERFSLILESASTNQTSMYLCASSEGLLGANEQFFGPGTRLTVL.

The CDR3 sequence is CASSLGGWYGYTF. CDR3 coding DNA: TGTGCCAGCAGTTTAGGGGGCTGGTATGGCTACACCTTC. V usage is TRBV12-3 or TRBV12-4 and J usage is TRBJ1-2, with D possibly being TRBD1 (5 bases). Trimming pared 1 base from V and 5 bases from J, leaving 8 bases between. The CDR3 spans 13 residues.

The chain is built from TRBV7-2 and TRBJ1-1; D call uncertain. This CDR3 comprises 16 residues. V was pared by 1 base and J by 4 bases, with 16 bases between. Germline lookup yields CDR1 SGHTA and CDR2 FQGNSA. The CDR3 reads CASSLVHPGAGTEAFF. Here the CDR3 DNA reads TGTGCCAGCAGCTTAGTCCATCCAGGAGCTGGCACTGAAGCTTTCTTT.

V and J are TRBV12-3 or TRBV12-4 and TRBJ1-6; no firm D call. The CDR3 is 14 residues long. Deletions cut 0 bases from V and 4 bases from J, with 4 bases between. Here the CDR3 DNA reads TGTGCCAGCAGTTTAGCGTCATATAATTCACCCCTCCACTTT. It yields the protein CASSLASYNSPLHF.

This chain uses TRBV28 with TRBJ2-2; D is unclear. V lost 5 bases to trimming and J lost 0 bases, with 10 bases between them. Germline V lookup: CDR1 MDHEN, CDR2 SYDVKM. CDR3 length equals 15 residues. As DNA, the CDR3 is TGTGCCAGCAGTCCCCTGAGCACGAACACCGGGGAGCTGTTTTTT. Protein product: CASSPLSTNTGELFF.

This sequence joins TRBV20-1 and TRBJ2-1; 8 nucleotides agree with TRBD2. Per germline, CDR1 DFQATT and CDR2 SNEGSKA (reference sequence). V dropped 4 bases and J dropped 1; count of bases not matched to a gene: 3. CDR3 length equals 14 residues. This CDR3 reads CSATSGRSYNEQFF. CDR3 in DNA: TGCAGTGCTACTAGCGGGCGGTCCTACAATGAGCAGTTCTTC.

The CDR3 DNA sequence: TGTGCCAGCAGCCAAGGGACTAGCGGTAACATTCAGTACTTC. Translation gives CASSQGTSGNIQYF. The chain couples TRBV7-3 to TRBJ2-4, with 11 bases that match TRBD2. Germline V CDR1 and CDR2: SGHTA, FQGTGA. This CDR3 spans 14 amino acids. Losses at the gene ends were 5 bases for V and 7 bases for J; bases not matched to a gene: 4.

The rearrangement uses TRBV5-1 and TRBJ2-1; D gene uncertain. The V and J ends lost 1 base and 4 bases respectively, with 12 bases between them. Per the germline V gene, CDR1 is SGHRS and CDR2 is YFSETQ. The CDR3 length is 15 residues. CDR3 residues: CASSLSVPLYNEQFF. DNA for the CDR3: TGCGCCAGCAGCTTGTCCGTCCCATTATACAATGAGCAGTTCTTC. Together with reference TRBV5-1 and TRBJ2-1, the CDR3 gives the full variable domain: KAGVTQTPRYLIKTRGQQVTLSCSPISGHRSVSWYQQTPGQGLQFLFEYFSETQRNKGNFPGRFSGRQFSNSRSEMNVSTLELGDSALYLCASSLSVPLYNEQFFGPGTRLTVL.